What follows is one T cell receptor (beta chain) and its context. One end of the junction varies from germline; a read error may be responsible. The germline gives CDR1 MNHEY, CDR2 SVGAGI. The length of the CDR3 is 16 residues. This sample stems from a study of cytomegalovirus exposure and HLA in healthy donors. Study information: A later analysis reported the 100 to 150 validation repertoires used the same platform as the approximately 670 first-cohort repertoires.

Repertoires were generated with immunoSEQ multiplex PCR, while TCRdb's copy carries only in-frame clones and drops some. This table has 300,000 to 400,000 clones, 70% to 90% appearing once. The sequencing sample was made of PBMCs. This TCR derives from a woman under 30 in good health and CMV-seronegative. V gene TRBV6-5 combines with J gene TRBJ1-1, with 9 bases identical to TRBD1. The CDR3 region has the DNA TGTGCCAGCAGTTACCGGACCCCTACAGGGGGCCTTGAAGGTTTCTTT. It translates to CASSYRTPTGGLEGFF.